The rows below give T cell receptor beta chains drawn from one sample of a study of control samples from healthy donors and cancer patients. TCRdb's table, derived via immunoSEQ multiplex PCR, lists solely in-frame clones and lacks some. This sample carries about 89,000 clones, about 83% of them seen once, and the ten largest clones take around 2.1%. Source material: blood. These receptors originate from a woman between 40 and 55 years old in good health. CDR3s include the opening cysteine and the closing phenylalanine or tryptophan. The order of the fields is CDR3 length, J gene, V gene, CDR3 protein.

cdr3_length: 18; j_call: TRBJ2-2; v_call: TRBV6-2/TRBV6-3; cdr3_aa: CASSSRLGRGPNTGELFF
cdr3_length: 14; j_call: TRBJ2-1; v_call: TRBV25-1; cdr3_aa: CASRSGGLYNEQFF
cdr3_length: 17; j_call: TRBJ2-3; v_call: TRBV11-3; cdr3_aa: CASSPPQRGSLADTQYF
cdr3_length: 14; j_call: TRBJ2-3; v_call: TRBV6-5; cdr3_aa: CATRVAASTDTQYF
cdr3_length: 12; j_call: TRBJ1-2; v_call: TRBV29-1; cdr3_aa: CSVASPNYGYTF
cdr3_length: 21; j_call: TRBJ2-3; v_call: TRBV15; cdr3_aa: CATSRDEPASGGAESTDTQYF
cdr3_length: 14; j_call: TRBJ2-7; v_call: TRBV24-1; cdr3_aa: CATSSPGPTYEQYF
cdr3_length: 15; j_call: TRBJ2-1; v_call: TRBV4-1; cdr3_aa: CASSRLRTGYNEQFF
cdr3_length: 17; j_call: TRBJ1-5; v_call: TRBV6-2/TRBV6-3; cdr3_aa: CASSLGGQTPKAQPQHF
cdr3_length: 15; j_call: TRBJ2-7; v_call: TRBV29-1; cdr3_aa: CSVEGRRGPSDEQYF